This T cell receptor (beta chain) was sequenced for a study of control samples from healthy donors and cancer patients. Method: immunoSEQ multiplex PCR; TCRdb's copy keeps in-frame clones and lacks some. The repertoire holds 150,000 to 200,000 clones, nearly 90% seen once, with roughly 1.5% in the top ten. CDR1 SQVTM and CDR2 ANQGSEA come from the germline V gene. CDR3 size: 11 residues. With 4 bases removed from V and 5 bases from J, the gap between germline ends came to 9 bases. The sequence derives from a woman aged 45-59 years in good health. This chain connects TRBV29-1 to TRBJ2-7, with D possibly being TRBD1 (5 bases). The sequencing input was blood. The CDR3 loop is CSVAMGHEQYF. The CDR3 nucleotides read TGCAGCGTTGCGATGGGGCACGAGCAGTACTTC.